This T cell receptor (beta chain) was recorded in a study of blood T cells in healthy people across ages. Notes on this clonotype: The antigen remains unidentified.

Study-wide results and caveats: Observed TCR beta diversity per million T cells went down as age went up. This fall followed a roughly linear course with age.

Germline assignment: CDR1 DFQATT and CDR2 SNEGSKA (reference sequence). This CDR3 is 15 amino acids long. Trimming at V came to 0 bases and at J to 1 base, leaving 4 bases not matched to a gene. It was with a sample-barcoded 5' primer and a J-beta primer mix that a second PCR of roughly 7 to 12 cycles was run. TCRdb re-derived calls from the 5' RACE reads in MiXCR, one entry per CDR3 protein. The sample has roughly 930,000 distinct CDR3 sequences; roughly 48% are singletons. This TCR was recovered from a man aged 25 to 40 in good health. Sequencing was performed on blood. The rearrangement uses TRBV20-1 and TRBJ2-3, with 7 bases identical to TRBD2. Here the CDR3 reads CSARDPLAGTDTQYF. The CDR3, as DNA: TGCAGTGCTAGAGATCCCCTAGCGGGCACAGATACGCAGTATTTT.